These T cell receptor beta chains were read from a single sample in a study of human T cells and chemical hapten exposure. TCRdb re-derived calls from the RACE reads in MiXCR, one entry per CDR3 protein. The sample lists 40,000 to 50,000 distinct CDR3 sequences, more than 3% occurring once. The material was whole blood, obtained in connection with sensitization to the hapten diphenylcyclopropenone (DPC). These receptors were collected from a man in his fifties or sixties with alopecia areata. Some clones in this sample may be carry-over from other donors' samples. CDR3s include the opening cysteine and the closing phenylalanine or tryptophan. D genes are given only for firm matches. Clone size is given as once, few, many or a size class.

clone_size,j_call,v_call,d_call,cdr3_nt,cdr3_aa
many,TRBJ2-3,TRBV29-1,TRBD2,TGCAGCGTTCCCTCGGCGGGAGGGTTCACAGATACGCAGTATTTT,CSVPSAGGFTDTQYF
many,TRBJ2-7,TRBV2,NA,TGTGCCAGCAGTGAAATTCGTACGAGCCCTCGGGAGCAGTACTTC,CASSEIRTSPREQYF
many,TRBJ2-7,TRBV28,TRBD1,TGTGCCAGCAGTTTGCCCCTAACAGGGGACGAGCAGTACTTC,CASSLPLTGDEQYF
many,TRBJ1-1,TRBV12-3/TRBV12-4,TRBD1,TGTGCCAGCAGTTGGGACAGGGCGGAAGAAGCTTTCTTT,CASSWDRAEEAFF
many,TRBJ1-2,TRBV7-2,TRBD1,TGTGCCAGCAGCCCCAGGACAGGGGCCGGTTACTATGGCTACACCTTC,CASSPRTGAGYYGYTF
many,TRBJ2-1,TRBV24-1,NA,TGTGCCACCAGTGACCACTCTAGCCTCAATGAGCAGTTCTTC,CATSDHSSLNEQFF
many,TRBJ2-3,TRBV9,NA,TGTGCCAGCAGCGTCGGAGGGCCAACAGATACGCAGTATTTT,CASSVGGPTDTQYF
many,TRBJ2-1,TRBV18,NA,TGTGCCAGCTCACCACCCGGAACCCCTAAGGTCCACAATGAGCAGTTCTTC,CASSPPGTPKVHNEQFF
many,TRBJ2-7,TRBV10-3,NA,TGTGCCATACGTGGGAGCTACGAGCAGTACTTC,CAIRGSYEQYF
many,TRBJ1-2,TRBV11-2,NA,TGTGCCAGCAGCTTAGTGGGCAGAAACTATGGCTACACCTTC,CASSLVGRNYGYTF
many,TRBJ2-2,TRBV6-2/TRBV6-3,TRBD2,TGTGCCAGCAGTTTGGGAGGGAGAATCACCGGGGAGCTGTTTTTT,CASSLGGRITGELFF
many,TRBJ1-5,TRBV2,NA,TGTGCCAGCAGGGGGGACGGGGATAATCAGCCCCAGCATTTT,CASRGDGDNQPQHF
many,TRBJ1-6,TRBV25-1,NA,TGTGCCAGCAGTGACCCCTGGGGGGCGGATTCACCCCTCCACTTT,CASSDPWGADSPLHF
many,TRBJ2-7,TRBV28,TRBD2,TGTGCCAGCAACCTTGCGGGAGGCCGCTCCTACGAGCAGTACTTC,CASNLAGGRSYEQYF
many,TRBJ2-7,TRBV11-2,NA,TGTGCCAGCAGCCCGGGACCCCTCTCCTACGAGCAGTACTTC,CASSPGPLSYEQYF
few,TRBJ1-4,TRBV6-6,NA,TGTGCCAGCAGGCGAGGTGAAGAAAAACTGTTTTTT,CASRRGEEKLFF
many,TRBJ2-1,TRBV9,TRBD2,TGTGCCAGCAGCGTAGCTAGCGGGTTAGGGTTCAATGAGCAGTTCTTC,CASSVASGLGFNEQFF
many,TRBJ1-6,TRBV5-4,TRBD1,TGTGCCAGCAGCCTACGGGACAGCAATTCACCCCTCCACTTT,CASSLRDSNSPLHF
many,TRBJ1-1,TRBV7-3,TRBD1,TGTGCCAGCAGCTTAATACCAGGGGGCGCGTACACTGAAGCTTTCTTT,CASSLIPGGAYTEAFF